The rows below give T cell receptor beta chains drawn from one sample of a study of blood T cell repertoires in COVID-19. TCRdb's copy holds only in-frame clones and misses some; the assay was immunoSEQ multiplex PCR. The sample has about 190,000 clones, 70% to 85% seen once. Sequencing was performed on PBMCs or T cells enriched from blood (not recorded which). The receptors were sampled from a young woman who had recovered from COVID-19. Each CDR3 is given with its conserved first and last residue. The D gene is left open where the match is weak. The size entry is marked missing in some rows and otherwise reads once, few, many or a size class.

d_call	j_call	clone_size	v_call	cdr3_aa	cdr3_nt
-	TRBJ2-1	once	TRBV5-1	CASSLGGTVSYNEQFF	TGCGCCAGCAGCTTAGGTGGGACTGTCTCCTACAATGAGCAGTTCTTC
TRBD1	TRBJ2-2	-	TRBV5-1	CASVGTGENTGELFF	TGCGCCAGCGTCGGGACAGGGGAAAACACCGGGGAGCTGTTTTTT
-	TRBJ2-2	-	TRBV11-3	CASSLAGRNTGELFF	TGTGCCAGCAGCTTAGCGGGAAGGAACACCGGGGAGCTGTTTTTT
TRBD2	TRBJ2-7	-	TRBV11-3	CASSFRTSYEQYF	TGTGCCAGCAGCTTCCGGACTAGCTACGAGCAGTACTTC
-	TRBJ1-2	-	TRBV30	CAWLLDSNYGYTF	TGTGCCTGGCTTCTGGACAGCAACTATGGCTACACCTTC
-	TRBJ2-3	-	TRBV24-1	CATDGGLLSTDTQYF	TGTGCCACCGACGGGGGGCTGTTAAGCACAGATACGCAGTATTTT
TRBD1	TRBJ2-1	-	TRBV28	CASRSGGPTFSYNEQFF	TGTGCCAGCAGGTCAGGGGGCCCAACATTCTCCTACAATGAGCAGTTCTTC
-	TRBJ1-1	-	TRBV2	CASSEREMNTEAFF	TGTGCCAGCAGTGAACGGGAGATGAACACTGAAGCTTTCTTT
-	TRBJ1-2	-	TRBV2	CASRGDGWGYTF	TGTGCCAGCAGGGGAGACGGCTGGGGCTACACCTTC
-	TRBJ1-1	-	TRBV2	CASHLGSNTEAFF	TGTGCCAGCCACTTGGGCAGTAACACTGAAGCTTTCTTT
TRBD1	TRBJ1-2	once	TRBV13	CASSKRQGLYGYTF	TGTGCCAGCAGCAAGCGACAGGGACTTTATGGCTACACCTTC
-	TRBJ2-3	-	TRBV7-2	CASSLGSDTFTDTQYF	TGTGCCAGCAGCTTAGGTTCGGACACCTTCACAGATACGCAGTATTTT
TRBD1	TRBJ1-1	-	TRBV28	CASRIRDRLNTEAFF	TGTGCCAGCAGGATTCGGGACAGGTTGAACACTGAAGCTTTCTTT
-	TRBJ2-3	-	TRBV27	CASSSFRGGTDTQYF	TGTGCCAGCAGTTCTTTCCGCGGGGGCACAGATACGCAGTATTTT
-	TRBJ1-4	-	TRBV7-2	CASSFGTYPNEKLFF	TGTGCCAGCAGCTTCGGGACATATCCAAATGAAAAACTGTTTTTT
TRBD1	TRBJ1-2	-	TRBV10-3	CAIAPTGSTSGYTF	TGTGCCATAGCGCCGACAGGGTCTACTAGTGGCTACACCTTC
TRBD1	TRBJ1-4	-	TRBV6-5	CASRETGREKLFF	TGTGCCAGCCGGGAGACAGGGCGTGAAAAACTGTTTTTT
-	TRBJ2-7	once	TRBV15	CATSREGAPYEQYF	TGTGCCACCAGCAGAGAAGGGGCCCCATACGAGCAGTACTTC
TRBD1	TRBJ1-2	-	TRBV14	CASSQGGQLKLANYGYTF	TGTGCCAGCAGCCAAGGGGGACAGCTAAAGCTAGCTAACTATGGCTACACCTTC
-	TRBJ1-1	-	TRBV7-9	CASRLGGGTEAFF	TGTGCCAGCAGGTTAGGAGGGGGCACTGAAGCTTTCTTT
-	TRBJ1-2	-	TRBV2	CASSVGQQDYGYTF	TGTGCCAGCAGTGTCGGACAGCAGGACTATGGCTACACCTTC
-	TRBJ2-3	-	TRBV19	CASSSRTSTDTQYF	TGTGCCAGTAGTTCCCGGACTAGCACAGATACGCAGTATTTT
TRBD1	TRBJ1-1	-	TRBV28	CASSSPTGVGTEAFF	TGTGCCAGCAGTTCGCCGACAGGGGTTGGTACTGAAGCTTTCTTT
TRBD1	TRBJ1-3	-	TRBV30	CAWRTTGDSGNTIYF	TGTGCCTGGAGAACGACAGGGGACTCTGGAAACACCATATATTTT
TRBD2	TRBJ2-1	-	TRBV7-7	CASSSDPLAGVREQFF	TGTGCTAGCAGCTCAGATCCGCTAGCGGGAGTCCGGGAGCAGTTCTTC
-	TRBJ2-7	-	TRBV14	CASTSTGSYEQYF	TGTGCCAGTACAAGCACCGGGTCCTACGAGCAGTACTTC
TRBD2	TRBJ2-3	-	TRBV7-2	CASSARGGLDTQYF	TGTGCCAGCAGCGCCCGGGGGGGGCTGGATACGCAGTATTTT
TRBD2	TRBJ2-4	-	TRBV6-5	CASRAGFKNIQYF	TGTGCCAGCCGAGCGGGGTTCAAAAACATTCAGTACTTC
TRBD1	TRBJ1-2	-	TRBV19	CASSIQGQIFSGYTF	TGTGCCAGTAGTATTCAGGGACAGATCTTCTCTGGCTACACCTTC
-	TRBJ1-4	-	TRBV9	CASSVVGRKEKLFF	TGTGCCAGCAGCGTAGTCGGTCGAAAGGAAAAACTGTTTTTT
-	TRBJ2-1	-	TRBV20-1	CSASLSSYNEQFF	TGCAGTGCTAGTCTGAGCTCCTACAATGAGCAGTTCTTC
-	TRBJ1-6	once	TRBV27	CASSSLPNPQNNSPLHF	TGTGCCAGCAGTTCCCTCCCGAACCCACAGAATAATTCACCCCTCCACTTT
TRBD1	TRBJ1-1	-	TRBV15	CATSRDPRTGSDFF	TGTGCCACCAGCAGGGATCCGCGGACAGGGAGCGATTTCTTT
-	TRBJ2-3	-	TRBV5-1	CASTWGVSTDTQYF	TGCGCCAGCACCTGGGGGGTGAGCACAGATACGCAGTATTTT
TRBD2	TRBJ2-1	-	TRBV30	CAWRSRSGRINNEQFF	TGTGCCTGGAGGAGCAGGAGCGGGAGAATAAACAATGAGCAGTTCTTC
-	TRBJ1-6	-	TRBV5-1	CASSPSYNSPLHF	TGCGCCAGCAGCCCGTCTTATAATTCACCCCTCCACTTT
-	TRBJ2-5	-	TRBV7-9	CASSLAGGPVETQYF	TGTGCCAGCAGCTTAGCGGGGGGGCCGGTTGAGACCCAGTACTTC
-	TRBJ2-5	-	TRBV19	CASSIILDQETQYF	TGTGCCAGTAGTATAATACTAGACCAAGAGACCCAGTACTTC
-	TRBJ1-1	-	TRBV6-5	CASTERGTDTEAFF	TGTGCCAGCACGGAGCGGGGGACGGACACTGAAGCTTTCTTT
-	TRBJ1-4	once	TRBV10-2	CASNKGANEKLFF	TGCGCCAGCAATAAGGGGGCTAATGAAAAACTGTTTTTT
-	TRBJ2-7	-	TRBV18	CASSPLRREYEQYF	TGTGCCAGCTCACCTTTACGGAGAGAATACGAGCAGTACTTC
TRBD1	TRBJ2-7	few	TRBV18	CASSPPGQGGYEQYF	TGTGCCAGCTCACCACCGGGACAGGGGGGATACGAGCAGTACTTC
TRBD1	TRBJ2-3	once	TRBV28	CASTPGGQGKDTQYF	TGTGCCAGCACCCCTGGGGGACAGGGTAAGGATACGCAGTATTTT
TRBD2	TRBJ2-3	-	TRBV7-3	CASSFLGGLADTDTQYF	TGTGCCAGCAGCTTCCTAGGAGGCCTAGCGGACACAGATACGCAGTATTTT
TRBD2	TRBJ2-3	-	TRBV7-9	CASSSVLAGGPSTDTQYF	TGTGCCAGCAGTTCGGTCCTCGCGGGGGGCCCCTCCACAGATACGCAGTATTTT
-	TRBJ2-2	-	TRBV30	CARGPITGELFF	TGTGCCCGCGGGCCTATCACCGGGGAGCTGTTTTTT
-	TRBJ1-2	few	TRBV14	CASSQTGLGDYGYTF	TGTGCCAGCAGCCAAACAGGGCTGGGGGACTATGGCTACACCTTC
TRBD1	TRBJ1-5	-	TRBV2	CASRPGTGRNQPQHF	TGTGCCAGCAGACCCGGGACAGGGAGGAATCAGCCCCAGCATTTT
-	TRBJ2-1	-	TRBV20-1	CSGGRDEQFF	TGCAGTGGAGGGCGCGATGAGCAGTTCTTC
TRBD1	TRBJ1-1	-	TRBV6-1	CASSEDRAAFF	TGTGCCAGCAGTGAGGACAGGGCAGCTTTCTTT
-	TRBJ2-3	few	TRBV6-1	CASSEGPGYTDTQYF	TGTGCCAGCAGTGAGGGTCCGGGGTACACAGATACGCAGTATTTT
TRBD2	TRBJ2-5	-	TRBV7-2	CASSGIAGGRKETQYF	TGTGCCAGCAGCGGTATAGCGGGGGGCCGTAAAGAGACCCAGTACTTC
-	TRBJ1-1	-	TRBV11-3	CASSASPGNQNTEAFF	TGTGCCAGCAGCGCCTCCCCAGGGAATCAGAACACTGAAGCTTTCTTT
TRBD1	TRBJ1-6	-	TRBV28	CASRTHQGAYNSPLHF	TGTGCCAGCCGCACCCACCAGGGGGCCTATAATTCACCCCTCCACTTT
TRBD1	TRBJ1-1	-	TRBV5-1	CASSKDRFGIPEAFF	TGCGCCAGCAGCAAGGACAGGTTCGGGATCCCTGAAGCTTTCTTT